This TCR beta chain derives from a study of breast tumors, draining lymph nodes, adjacent tissues. Breast cancer patients provided tissue from their axillary draining lymph nodes. Study-wide findings and caveats: Tumor T cell lymph node origin was a supported hypothesis, not proven. Findings are consistent with lymph node origin and intratumoral expansion of most tumor T cells. Tumor and nontumor repertoires were significantly more similar in luminal-like than in basal-like breast cancer.

TCRdb fed the multiplex PCR reads into MiXCR, producing one record per CDR3 protein. The sample comprises some 130,000 distinct CDR3 sequences, 20% to 25% of which are singletons, and roughly 2% rests with the top ten. The germline V gene has CDR1 MNHEY and CDR2 SMNVEV (reference sequence). The CDR3 has 14 residues. J was trimmed by 2 bases and V by 10 bases; bases with no gene match: 10. This clonotype was seen at least ten times. Its antigen is unknown. This chain joins TRBV27 and TRBJ2-7; 8 bases are a match to TRBD2. Material for sequencing was axillary lymph node tissue. The TCR was taken from a female donor with breast cancer. Some clones in this sample may be carry-over from other donors' samples. The CDR3 DNA is TGTGCCACACAGGGACTAGGGTCTACCTACGAGCAGTACTTC. Translating it yields CATQGLGSTYEQYF.